Shown below are 24 T cell receptor beta chains from a single sample sequenced in a study of T cell repertoires in cytomegalovirus infection. Using its own MiXCR run on the reads, TCRdb lists one record per CDR3 protein. The sample consists of 300,000 or so distinct CDR3 sequences, around 25% of them appearing once. Sequenced: PBMCs. These receptors originate from a human donor in good health (CMV status not recorded). Some clones in this sample may be carry-over from other donors' samples.

This clonotype was counted once. The rearrangement uses TRBV2 and TRBJ2-7, with 11 bases fitting TRBD2. The CDR3 is 15 amino acids. Germline V gene lookup returns CDR1 SNHLY and CDR2 FYNNEI. V lost 6 bases and J lost 2; bases outside the gene matches: 6. Here the CDR3 reads CASRKLAGEPYEQYF. CDR3 bases: TGTGCCAGCAGAAAACTAGCGGGAGAACCCTACGAGCAGTACTTC.

This clonotype occurred a few times. The chain is built from TRBV11-2 and TRBJ2-7; the D gene is possibly TRBD2 (7 bases). V gave up 5 bases and J gave up 6 bases, with 20 bases separating them. Per the germline V gene, CDR1 is SGHAT and CDR2 is FQNNGV. This CDR3 is built from 15 residues. CDR3 DNA: TGTGCCAGCAGCCCAATGGCGGGGGCCGGGGGCGAGCAGTACTTC. Residues: CASSPMAGAGGEQYF.

The rearrangement uses TRBV12-3 or TRBV12-4 and TRBJ2-1, with 13 bases matching TRBD2. The CDR3 extends over 18 amino acids. Unmatched junction bases numbered 8, after V lost 5 bases and J lost 1 base. The CDR3 reads CASSLGLAGAASYNEQFF. The CDR3 nucleotides read TGTGCCAGCAGTCTAGGACTAGCGGGAGCGGCATCCTACAATGAGCAGTTCTTC.

This clonotype was counted at least ten times. The rearrangement joins TRBV7-2 to TRBJ1-3; D remains unclear. The CDR3 covers 14 residues. Germline CDR1 is SGHTA and CDR2 is FQGNSA. V was shortened by 3 bases and J by 0 bases, with 6 bases between the two germline ends. CDR3 coding DNA: TGTGCCAGCAGCTTGCAGATCTCTGGAAACACCATATATTTT. This gives the protein CASSLQISGNTIYF.

The rearrangement joins TRBV19 to TRBJ1-5; 9 nucleotides agree with TRBD1. J lost 2 bases, V lost 5 bases, and 7 bases had no gene match. Germline loops: CDR1 LNHDA, CDR2 SQIVND (reference sequence). CDR3 length: 16 amino acids. The CDR3 region is CASSGRRTGGNQPQHF. The DNA of the CDR3 is TGTGCCAGTAGTGGCCGCAGGACAGGGGGCAATCAGCCCCAGCATTTT.

Only a few counts were recorded for this clonotype. The chain carries TRBV10-3 and TRBJ2-1; maybe TRBD2 (7 bases). V shed 8 bases and J shed 1 base, with 24 bases lying between them. The CDR3 extends over 18 amino acids. Germline V gives CDR1 ENHRY, CDR2 SYGVKD. Here the CDR3 reads CAIGGGGAGAESYNEQFF. The CDR3 DNA follows: TGTGCCATCGGAGGGGGTGGCGCGGGAGCGGAATCCTACAATGAGCAGTTCTTC.

This rearrangement joins TRBV24-1 to TRBJ2-5; perhaps D is TRBD1 or TRBD2 (6 bases each). Germline assignment: CDR1 KGHDR and CDR2 SFDVKD. V shed 4 bases and J shed 7 bases, with 27 bases lying between them. This CDR3 region has 18 residues. The CDR3: CATSDLARGVPGWGTQYF. In nucleotides, the CDR3 is TGTGCCACCAGTGACCTTGCGAGGGGGGTCCCAGGATGGGGGACCCAGTACTTC.

The chain couples TRBV6-2 or TRBV6-3 to TRBJ2-7; TRBD1 agrees at 8 bases. This CDR3 is built from 14 residues. Germline V gene sequence: CDR1 MNHEY, CDR2 SVGEGT. V was clipped by 5 bases and J by 7 bases; unmatched bases: 10. CDR3 in amino acids: CASSDGQGTGEQYF. The CDR3 nucleotides are TGTGCCAGCAGTGACGGACAGGGAACGGGTGAGCAGTACTTC.

This chain connects TRBV5-4 to TRBJ2-1; 7 nucleotides align to TRBD2. Trimming took 2 bases from V and 0 from J; bases not matched to a gene: 5. The V gene's germline CDR1 is SGHNT and CDR2 YYREEE (reference sequence). The CDR3 consists of 16 residues. CDR3 coding DNA: TGTGCCAGCAGCTTTGGGGGGGACCACTCCTACAATGAGCAGTTCTTC. Residues: CASSFGGDHSYNEQFF.

This clonotype appeared a few times. This chain joins TRBV11-3 and TRBJ2-5, with a possible D match to TRBD1 (6 bases). This CDR3 comprises 17 residues. With 1 base removed from V and 5 bases from J, the gap between germline ends came to 20 bases. Per the germline V gene, CDR1 is SGHNT and CDR2 is YENEEA. The CDR3 sequence: CASSLGHRERFSETQYF. The CDR3 nucleotides read TGTGCCAGCAGCTTAGGGCACAGGGAACGATTCAGCGAGACCCAGTACTTC.

This chain joins TRBV11-2 and TRBJ2-1; possibly TRBD2 for D (5 bases). The CDR3 sequence is 15 residues long. V was pared by 5 bases and J by 6 bases, with 17 bases between. Germline V CDR1 and CDR2: SGHAT, FQNNGV. DNA for the CDR3: TGTGCCAGCAGCCCGGACTCCCTCCCTAGCAATGAGCAGTTCTTC. This gives the protein CASSPDSLPSNEQFF.

This clonotype was detected only a few times. The genes are TRBV19 and TRBJ2-1; 7 nucleotides align to TRBD2. The CDR3 has 15 residues. CDR1 is LNHDA and CDR2 is SQIVND in the germline V gene (reference sequence). V shed 3 bases, J shed 2 bases, and the junction held 4 bases outside the gene matches. The CDR3 region is CASSIPSGTYNEQFF. The CDR3 nucleotides read TGTGCCAGTAGTATCCCCAGCGGGACCTACAATGAGCAGTTCTTC.

A few counts support this clonotype. The chain joins TRBV7-6 to TRBJ1-5; no clear D. CDR1 is SGHVS and CDR2 is FNYEAQ in the germline V gene. The germline V and J ends were trimmed by 3 bases and 4 bases, with 10 bases remaining between them. CDR3 length equals 14 residues. The CDR3 reads CASSFVDGNQPQHF. In DNA, the CDR3 is TGTGCCAGCAGCTTTGTCGACGGAAATCAGCCCCAGCATTTT. The full variable domain, in which reference TRBV7-6 and TRBJ1-5 provide the parts outside the CDR3, is GAGVSQSPRYKVTKRGQDVALRCDPISGHVSLYWYRQALGQGPEFLTYFNYEAQQDKSGLPNDRFSAERPEGSISTLTIQRTEQRDSAMYRCASSFVDGNQPQHFGDGTRLSIL.

This clonotype came up many times. The chain carries TRBV7-2 and TRBJ2-7, with 7 bases fitting TRBD1. This CDR3 has 14 amino acids. V trimming: 5 bases; J trimming: 4 bases; junction bases outside the gene matches: 8. From germline, CDR1 is SGHTA and CDR2 FQGNSA. Here the CDR3 DNA reads TGTGCCAGCAGCCCAGCAGGGACAGCTTACGAGCAGTACTTC. Translated: CASSPAGTAYEQYF.

There are a few counts of this clonotype. The chain links TRBV28 to TRBJ2-3, with D hard to call. There are 12 residues in the CDR3. CDR1 and CDR2 (germline): MDHEN, SYDVKM. V was shortened by 8 bases and J by 2 bases, with 8 bases between the two germline ends. This CDR3 reads CASHTPTDTQYF. In DNA form, the CDR3 reads TGTGCCAGCCACACCCCCACAGATACGCAGTATTTT. Combining the CDR3 with reference TRBV28 and TRBJ2-3 gives the whole variable domain DVKVTQSSRYLVKRTGEKVFLECVQDMDHENMFWYRQDPGLGLRLIYFSYDVKMKEKGDIPEGYSVSREKKERFSLILESASTNQTSMYLCASHTPTDTQYFGPGTRLTVL.

This clonotype is a singleton in its sample. The rearrangement uses TRBV12-3 or TRBV12-4 and TRBJ2-5; D remains unclear. The V and J ends lost 4 bases and 5 bases respectively, with 14 bases between them. This CDR3 has 14 residues. The CDR3 loop reads CASSSSSVAETQYF. Here the CDR3 DNA reads TGTGCCAGCAGTTCCTCCAGCGTCGCGGAGACCCAGTACTTC.

The gene calls are TRBV6-2 or TRBV6-3 and TRBJ1-2, with D unresolved. The CDR3 spans 13 residues. Germline V gene data show CDR1 as MNHEY and CDR2 as SVGEGT. Trimming took off 8 bases at V and 2 bases at J, with 12 bases between the two ends. The DNA for the CDR3 is TGTGCCAGCCAACCGGACGGAAACTATGGCTACACCTTC. This codes for CASQPDGNYGYTF.

This chain uses TRBV20-1 with TRBJ2-7, with 9 positions matching TRBD2. The CDR3 extends over 13 amino acids. Germline-derived CDR1 and CDR2 are DFQATT and SNEGSKA (reference sequence). Germline trimming cut 3 bases from V and 8 bases from J; bases unmatched to any gene: 8. CDR3 sequence reads: CSARASLAGKQYF. The CDR3 coding sequence is TGCAGTGCTAGGGCGAGTCTAGCGGGGAAGCAGTACTTC.

The J gene is TRBJ1-1, the V gene TRBV4-1, with unresolved D. The germline V gene encodes CDR1 MGHRA and CDR2 YSYEKL. The ends were cut back, 1 base at V and 6 bases at J, with 9 bases in the middle. CDR3 length: 13 amino acids. DNA of the CDR3: TGCGCCAGCAGCCAAGGTGGGTTAGCTGAAGCTTTCTTT. Encoded protein: CASSQGGLAEAFF.

Only a few counts were recorded for this clonotype. The chain combines TRBV11-2 with TRBJ1-2; D is uncertain. Looked up from germline, CDR1 is SGHAT and CDR2 is FQNNGV. The ends were cut back, 10 bases at V and 6 bases at J, with 12 bases in the middle. This CDR3 has 11 amino acids. DNA of the CDR3: TGTGCCATCTTCGACCCCCATGGCTACACCTTC. This translates into CAIFDPHGYTF.

This clonotype was observed many times. The chain joins TRBV7-2 to TRBJ2-7; D not resolved. CDR3 length: 12 amino acids. V gave up 1 base and J gave up 4 bases, with 5 bases separating them. Germline V CDR1 and CDR2: SGHTA, FQGNSA. The CDR3 protein is CASSLVRYEQYF. CDR3 coding DNA: TGTGCCAGCAGCTTAGTGAGATACGAGCAGTACTTC. The complete variable domain, with remaining parts taken from reference TRBV7-2 and TRBJ2-7, reads GAGVSQSPSNKVTEKGKDVELRCDPISGHTALYWYRQSLGQGLEFLIYFQGNSAPDKSGLPSDRFSAERTGGSVSTLTIQRTQQEDSAVYLCASSLVRYEQYFGPGTRLTVT.

This chain uses TRBV6-2 or TRBV6-3 with TRBJ1-5; perhaps TRBD1 as D (5 bases). V was pared by 5 bases and J by 1 base, with 18 bases between. Germline V gene sequence: CDR1 MNHEY, CDR2 SVGEGT. The CDR3 covers 17 residues. The chain's CDR3 is CASSPPARVRSNQPQHF. As DNA, the CDR3 is TGTGCCAGCAGTCCCCCCGCCAGGGTACGGAGCAATCAGCCCCAGCATTTT.

The chain is built from TRBV6-1 and TRBJ1-1; D gene unclear. Germline lookup yields CDR1 MNHNS and CDR2 SASEGT. This CDR3 comprises 14 residues. Trimming cost V 5 bases and J 2 bases, with 12 bases left between them. The CDR3 DNA reads TGTGCCAGCAGTTGGGGTTCTCCTAACACTGAAGCTTTCTTT. Its translation is CASSWGSPNTEAFF.

The chain employs TRBV28 and TRBJ2-7; the match to TRBD2 covers 7 bases. The trim removed 2 bases at V and 1 base at J, leaving 11 bases unmatched. The CDR3 has 17 residues. Germline V gene lookup returns CDR1 MDHEN and CDR2 SYDVKM. The CDR3 bases are TGTGCCAGCAGTTTAATCCCTCGGCGGGGGTTTTCCTACGAGCAGTACTTC. Translation gives CASSLIPRRGFSYEQYF.